This entry is about one T cell receptor (beta chain). Its matching antigen is unknown. The PCR contained 60 Vbeta and 13 Jbeta primers. Assay used: immunoSEQ multiplex PCR; TCRdb lists only in-frame clones, some missing. The table includes about 120,000 clones, just over 75% detected once. The data derive from a study of cytomegalovirus exposure and HLA in healthy donors. Whole-study findings and limits: Segments of the TCR beta V type were, in most cases, productive about 87% or about 30% of the time in an earlier analysis. Sequencing artifact likely explains a cluster of highly shared sequence variants. Per published accounts, TCR beta sequences correctly predicted the HLA-A and HLA-B alleles of most subjects.

Germline CDR1 SGHNT, CDR2 YYREEE (reference sequence). The CDR3 loop spans 16 amino acids. V lost 4 bases and J 5 bases, leaving 21 bases between the germline ends. The sequencing input was PBMCs. This receptor was obtained from a man in his thirties or forties in good health and CMV-seropositive. The chain is built from TRBV5-4 and TRBJ2-5; D is perhaps TRBD1 or TRBD2 (10 bases each). CDR3 residues: CASSRQGASGGETQYF. CDR3 sequence (DNA): TGTGCCAGCAGCCGACAGGGGGCTAGCGGGGGTGAGACCCAGTACTTC.